Judged by frequency, the clone carrying this T cell receptor (beta chain) is medium-sized. Its antigen is unknown. The data originate from a study of CXCR3-negative and CXCR3-positive naive CD8 T cells. Findings of the study overall: Naive cells that were CXCR3-negative or CXCR3-positive used TRBV-TRBJ genes alike, while memory cells diverged. Memory CD8+ cells showed much lower diversity, while both naive subsets displayed comparably high diversity.

CD45RO-CCR7+CD27+CD95- defined naive CD8+ T cells. 5' RACE with UMI labels generated the TRB cDNA libraries. From the 5' RACE reads, TCRdb lists one entry per CDR3 protein and no DNA. This sample contains some 8,700 distinct CDR3 sequences. The TCR originated in a human donor in good health. Some clones in this sample may be carry-over from other donors' samples. The specimen was naive CXCR3- CD8+ T cells from blood. Subset here: CD45RO-CCR7+CD27+CD95- naive CD8+ T cells lacking CXCR3 (TNR3-).

The CDR3 loop is CASSHRTGWENEQFF. The V and J genes are TRBV19 and TRBJ2-1; TCRdb outputs TRBD1, but without DNA this stays unchecked. The CDR3 loop spans 15 amino acids. Germline V gene data show CDR1 as LNHDA and CDR2 as SQIVND (reference sequence).